This entry concerns a single T cell receptor beta chain. These data come from a study of blood T cell repertoires in COVID-19. At the level of the study: COVID-19 samples, acute and convalescent, were from the United States, Italy and Spain.

In the authors' methods: It was from reference gene primer amplification that nucleated cell counts were estimated. The data were produced by immunoSEQ multiplex PCR, yet TCRdb's version contains in-frame clones alone and is incomplete. V and J calls and clone size come straight from that table; D and trimming were deduced from the DNA. The repertoire holds about 300,000 clones, with around 85% as singletons. CDR3 length equals 17 residues. The V gene end was trimmed by 1 base and the J gene end by 5 bases; junction bases not matched to a gene: 8. Germline CDR1 LGHDT, CDR2 YNNKEL (reference sequence). Followed over time, Seattle patients had been enrolled while infection was active.

This chain links TRBV3-1 (or the pseudogene TRBV3-2) with TRBJ2-3; 11 bases match TRBD2. This TCR was recovered from a human donor with COVID-19, enrolled during active disease. The donor label of this sample is uncertain. Specimen: peripheral blood. The CDR3 loop reads CASSQVGIAGGGDTQYF. CDR3 DNA sequence: TGTGCCAGCAGCCAAGTTGGAATAGCGGGAGGGGGAGATACGCAGTATTTT.